The clone carrying this TCR beta chain showed up just a few times. Staff drew roughly 10 milliliters of peripheral blood from each donor. CDR1 is SEHNR, CDR2 FQNEAQ, per germline (reference sequence). The CDR3 is 15 residues long. V was pared by 4 bases and J by 8 bases, with 17 bases between. Primers used in a second PCR of roughly 6 to 12 cycles were a sample-barcoded 5' primer and a J-beta primer mix. MiXCR, run by TCRdb on the 5' RACE reads, gives a single entry per CDR3 protein. The profile shows approximately 850,000 distinct CDR3 sequences, around two fifths of them singletons. This sample was included in a study of blood T cells in healthy people across ages.

The sequence was collected from a man between 60 and 75 years old in good health. V is TRBV7-9 and J is TRBJ1-4; maybe TRBD1 (5 bases). The specimen was blood. The CDR3 protein is CASSSTDIVGEKLFF. The CDR3 DNA follows: TGTGCCAGCAGCTCGACAGATATCGTCGGGGAAAAACTGTTTTTT.